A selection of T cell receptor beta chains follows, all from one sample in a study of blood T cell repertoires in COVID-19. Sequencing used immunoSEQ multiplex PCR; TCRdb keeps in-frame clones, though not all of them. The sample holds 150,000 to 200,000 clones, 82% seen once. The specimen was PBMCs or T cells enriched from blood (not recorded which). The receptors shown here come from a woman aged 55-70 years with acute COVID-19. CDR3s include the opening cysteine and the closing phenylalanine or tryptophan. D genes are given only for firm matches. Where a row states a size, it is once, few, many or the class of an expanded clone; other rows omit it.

CASSPAGVAEAFF | TGTGCCAGCTCCCCAGCAGGCGTGGCTGAAGCTTTCTTT | . | TRBV6-5 | . | TRBJ1-1
CASSPTSNAGYKSPLHF | TGCGCCAGCAGCCCCACGTCAAACGCAGGGTATAAATCACCCCTCCACTTT | . | TRBV5-1 | . | TRBJ1-6
CASARGARTAADTQYF | TGTGCCTCGGCCCGGGGGGCTCGCACCGCCGCAGATACGCAGTATTTT | . | TRBV30 | . | TRBJ2-3
CASSLVQDGGYTF | TGTGCCAGCAGCTTAGTTCAGGATGGTGGCTACACCTTC | . | TRBV7-9 | . | TRBJ1-2
CASRQSPSNEKLFF | TGTGCCAGCAGGCAGTCTCCATCTAATGAAAAACTGTTTTTT | few | TRBV2 | . | TRBJ1-4
CASSQNGQNYGYTF | TGTGCCAGCAGCCAAAATGGACAGAACTATGGCTACACCTTC | . | TRBV14 | . | TRBJ1-2
CASSLDGRVTGELFF | TGTGCCAGCAGCTTAGACGGGAGGGTAACCGGGGAGCTGTTTTTT | . | TRBV7-2 | TRBD2 | TRBJ2-2
CASALGQGRPETQYF | TGTGCTAGTGCTCTGGGTCAGGGCCGGCCAGAGACCCAGTACTTC | . | TRBV12-5 | . | TRBJ2-5
CASSFRQGSGSEAFF | TGTGCCAGCAGCTTTCGACAGGGGTCAGGGTCCGAAGCTTTCTTT | . | TRBV11-2 | TRBD1 | TRBJ1-1
CATSDAETGGDEKLFF | TGTGCCACCAGTGATGCAGAAACAGGGGGTGATGAAAAACTGTTTTTT | . | TRBV24-1 | TRBD1 | TRBJ1-4
CASSQDPGQTNSPLHF | TGCGCCAGCAGCCAAGATCCAGGTCAGACTAATTCACCCCTCCACTTT | . | TRBV4-3 | . | TRBJ1-6
CASSYKRLGDTEAFF | TGTGCCAGCAGTTATAAGCGCCTCGGGGACACTGAAGCTTTCTTT | once | TRBV6-2/TRBV6-3 | . | TRBJ1-1
CASSVAAQTGAGPYEQYF | TGTGCCAGCAGCGTAGCTGCCCAGACAGGGGCAGGGCCTTACGAGCAGTACTTC | few | TRBV9 | TRBD1 | TRBJ2-7
CASSVGLRGMGSGNTIYF | TGTGCCAGCAGCGTAGGCCTCCGGGGAATGGGGTCTGGAAACACCATATATTTT | . | TRBV9 | . | TRBJ1-3
CASSFTRGASSYEQYF | TGTGCCAGCAGCTTTACACGCGGTGCGAGCTCCTACGAGCAGTACTTC | . | TRBV7-6 | . | TRBJ2-7
CASARGTGEEKLFF | TGTGCCAGCGCCAGAGGGACAGGGGAGGAAAAACTGTTTTTT | . | TRBV6-5 | TRBD1 | TRBJ1-4
CAWSVTGGGEQYF | TGTGCCTGGAGTGTAACAGGGGGCGGCGAGCAGTACTTC | . | TRBV30 | TRBD1 | TRBJ2-7
CASSYTVMNTEAFF | TGTGCCAGCAGTTACACGGTGATGAACACTGAAGCTTTCTTT | . | TRBV6-5 | . | TRBJ1-1
CASSLVTTVNTEAFF | TGTGCCAGCAGCTTAGTTACGACAGTTAACACTGAAGCTTTCTTT | . | TRBV7-8 | . | TRBJ1-1
CASSWGDTEAFF | TGTGCCAGCAGCTGGGGGGACACTGAAGCTTTCTTT | once | TRBV5-4 | . | TRBJ1-1
CASSKRSYGYTF | TGTGCCAGTAGTAAAAGGAGCTATGGCTACACCTTC | . | TRBV19 | . | TRBJ1-2
CASSQALAPYNEQFF | TGTGCCAGCAGTCAAGCACTAGCCCCCTACAATGAGCAGTTCTTC | . | TRBV7-6 | . | TRBJ2-1
CASSSERNYEQYF | TGTGCCAGCAGTTCGGAGCGGAACTACGAGCAGTACTTC | . | TRBV27 | . | TRBJ2-7
CASSPYGQANTEAFF | TGTGCCAGCTCACCATACGGACAGGCGAACACTGAAGCTTTCTTT | . | TRBV18 | TRBD1 | TRBJ1-1
CASSLEGIRNTEAFF | TGTGCCAGCAGCTTGGAGGGGATTAGGAACACTGAAGCTTTCTTT | . | TRBV5-4 | . | TRBJ1-1
CATSPQGNIGNQPQHF | TGTGCCACCTCCCCGCAGGGGAATATCGGCAATCAGCCCCAGCATTTT | . | TRBV10-3 | . | TRBJ1-5
CASSPRDERELFF | TGTGCCAGCAGCCCCCGGGATGAAAGGGAGCTGTTTTTT | . | TRBV11-3 | . | TRBJ2-2
CASSHLRGTGGASEGYTF | TGTGCCAGCAGCCACCTTAGGGGGACAGGGGGCGCGAGTGAAGGCTACACCTTC | . | TRBV3-1/TRBV3-2 | TRBD1 | TRBJ1-2
CASSLGPGGYEAFF | TGTGCCAGCAGCTTAGGGCCAGGGGGCTATGAAGCTTTCTTT | once | TRBV7-2 | TRBD1 | TRBJ1-1
CASSLDFRPHF | TGTGCCAGCAGCTTGGACTTCCGTCCTCACTTC | . | TRBV7-2 | . | TRBJ2-4
CASSYSEETQYF | TGTGCCAGCAGTTACTCTGAGGAGACCCAGTACTTC | . | TRBV6-5 | . | TRBJ2-5
CASSLITGATEAFF | TGTGCCAGCAGCCTTATTACAGGGGCCACTGAAGCTTTCTTT | . | TRBV3-1/TRBV3-2 | TRBD1 | TRBJ1-1
CATSRDPGNGNTIYF | TGTGCCACCAGCAGAGATCCAGGGAACGGAAACACCATATATTTT | . | TRBV15 | . | TRBJ1-3
CASSYSTRGGRGTQYF | TGTGCCAGCAGTTACTCGACGCGGGGGGGCCGAGGGACGCAGTATTTT | . | TRBV6-5 | TRBD2 | TRBJ2-3
CATSPPRRGFLYGYTF | TGTGCCACCAGCCCCCCCCGGCGAGGTTTTTTATATGGCTACACCTTC | . | TRBV15 | . | TRBJ1-2
CASSYGNGASTDTQYF | TGTGCCAGCAGTTACGGTAATGGGGCTAGCACAGATACGCAGTATTTT | . | TRBV6-2/TRBV6-3 | . | TRBJ2-3
CASSLGQGNYGYTF | TGTGCCAGCAGTTTGGGACAGGGTAACTATGGCTACACCTTC | . | TRBV28 | TRBD1 | TRBJ1-2
CASSKGLTAVGETQYF | TGTGCCAGCAGCAAAGGACTGACAGCCGTAGGCGAGACCCAGTACTTC | . | TRBV21-1 | . | TRBJ2-5
CASTGGAGLNTEAFF | TGTGCCAGCACGGGGGGGGCAGGGTTGAACACTGAAGCTTTCTTT | . | TRBV2 | . | TRBJ1-1
CASSPGQGVIKTQYF | TGTGCCAGCAGCCCTGGACAGGGGGTAATTAAGACCCAGTACTTC | few | TRBV3-1/TRBV3-2 | TRBD1 | TRBJ2-5
CASSEGGPNYGYTF | TGTGCCAGTAGTGAAGGAGGGCCTAACTATGGCTACACCTTC | . | TRBV19 | . | TRBJ1-2
CASSQPSGNRGKGAFF | TGTGCCAGCAGCCAGCCGTCGGGTAACAGGGGGAAGGGAGCTTTCTTT | once | TRBV3-1/TRBV3-2 | TRBD1 | TRBJ1-1
CASSQATSSTGYGYTF | TGCGCCAGCAGCCAAGCCACTTCGTCCACCGGCTATGGCTACACCTTC | . | TRBV4-3 | . | TRBJ1-2
CASSPNREPEAFF | TGTGCCAGCTCACCTAACAGGGAGCCTGAAGCTTTCTTT | . | TRBV18 | . | TRBJ1-1
CASSPGVDQETQYF | TGTGCCAGTAGCCCCGGGGTGGACCAAGAGACCCAGTACTTC | . | TRBV19 | . | TRBJ2-5
CASSIPGPYNEQFF | TGTGCCAGTAGTATTCCAGGTCCGTACAATGAGCAGTTCTTC | . | TRBV19 | . | TRBJ2-1
CASSPLNTGELFF | TGTGCCAGCAGCCCCCTGAACACCGGGGAGCTGTTTTTT | . | TRBV7-9 | . | TRBJ2-2
CASSVGTAYNEQFF | TGTGCCAGCAGCGTAGGAACAGCCTACAATGAGCAGTTCTTC | . | TRBV9 | . | TRBJ2-1
CASSLTGGWNTEAFF | TGTGCCAGCAGCCTGACAGGGGGGTGGAACACTGAAGCTTTCTTT | . | TRBV14 | TRBD1 | TRBJ1-1
CASSVGRGGVVETQYF | TGTGCCAGCAGCGTAGGACGCGGGGGGGTTGTAGAGACCCAGTACTTC | . | TRBV9 | TRBD2 | TRBJ2-5